A single sample is the source of the 21 T cell receptor beta chains below, sequenced in a study of beta chain features in type 1 diabetes. Study results and limitations: All four CD4+ subsets of Type 1 diabetes patients contained TCRB CDR3s that were moderately but significantly shorter.

Expressed TCRB transcripts were sequenced after all isolated RNA was converted to cDNA. The assay was immunoSEQ multiplex PCR, and TCRdb's table has in-frame clones only and misses some. The data hold more than 150,000 clones, with around 9.7% observed a single time. Their specific antigens are unknown. Sequencing was carried out using central memory CD4+ T cells from blood. These receptors were collected from a woman aged 30 to 39 with type 1 diabetes.

This clone appeared a few times. V and J are TRBV18 and TRBJ2-5; 8 nucleotides line up with TRBD1. Germline V CDR1 and CDR2: KGHSH, LQKENI. This CDR3 has 13 residues. The J segment lost 1 base and the V segment lost 8 bases, leaving 3 bases of the junction unmatched. The CDR3: CASRTGIQETQYF. The CDR3 DNA reads as TGTGCCAGCCGGACAGGGATCCAAGAGACCCAGTACTTC.

The chain has TRBV27 and TRBJ2-1; possible D gene TRBD1, 5 bases. V gave up 6 bases and J gave up 11 bases, with 14 bases separating them. The CDR3 has 12 residues. The germline V gene has CDR1 MNHEY and CDR2 SMNVEV (reference sequence). The CDR3 DNA reads as TGTGCCAGCAGCCGACACCCAGGGCAGCAGTTCTTC. It specifies CASSRHPGQQFF.

This clone came up many times. V and J are TRBV30 and TRBJ2-7; D call uncertain. Deletions cut 0 bases from V and 5 bases from J, with 5 bases between. The CDR3 runs to 11 residues. Per the germline V gene, CDR1 is GTSNPN and CDR2 is SVGIG (reference sequence). The DNA of the CDR3 is TGTGCCTGGAGTGTACTACACGAGCAGTACTTC. Residues: CAWSVLHEQYF.

This clone was observed a handful of times. The genes are TRBV18 and TRBJ2-2; D possibly corresponds to TRBD1 (6 bases). This CDR3 has 13 amino acids. The V gene's germline CDR1 is KGHSH and CDR2 LQKENI. The V and J ends lost 3 bases and 10 bases respectively, with 12 bases between them. CDR3 sequence reads: CASSPRLGAELFF. CDR3 DNA sequence: TGTGCCAGCTCACCGCGGCTGGGGGCGGAGCTGTTTTTT.

The V and J genes are TRBV5-4 and TRBJ2-3, with 16 bases identical to TRBD2. V trimming: 4 bases; J trimming: 8 bases; junction bases outside the gene matches: 4. This CDR3 region has 15 residues. Germline values: CDR1 SGHNT, CDR2 YYREEE (reference sequence). The CDR3 loop reads CASSTGTSGRATQYF. The CDR3, as DNA: TGTGCCAGCAGCACCGGGACTAGCGGGAGGGCTACGCAGTATTTT.

The chain links TRBV7-9 to TRBJ2-4, with D tentatively TRBD1 (6 bases). The CDR3 has 14 amino acids. The ends were cut back, 6 bases at V and 4 bases at J, with 13 bases in the middle. CDR1 SEHNR and CDR2 FQNEAQ come from the germline V gene (reference sequence). CDR3 nucleotide sequence: TGTGCCAGCAGATCGTTTGGACAGAAAAACATTCAGTACTTC. This sequence encodes CASRSFGQKNIQYF.

V is TRBV9 and J is TRBJ1-1; a possible D gene is TRBD1 (6 bases). The V gene lost 5 bases and the J gene lost 3 bases, with 11 bases spanning the gap. Germline CDR1 is SGDLS and CDR2 is YYNGEE. The CDR3 is made up of 13 amino acids. CDR3 sequence reads: CASRRQEYTEAFF. As DNA, the CDR3 is TGTGCCAGCAGAAGACAGGAGTACACTGAAGCTTTCTTT.

This clone was seen more than once but under ten times. The V and J genes are TRBV18 and TRBJ1-5; TRBD1 might be the D (5 bases). V lost 6 bases to trimming and J lost 2 bases, with 14 bases between them. This CDR3 contains 15 residues. Germline V gives CDR1 KGHSH, CDR2 LQKENI. As DNA, the CDR3 is TGTGCCAGCTCTCACACAGGTTTAGGCAATCAGCCCCAGCATTTT. This codes for CASSHTGLGNQPQHF.

This chain connects TRBV25-1 to TRBJ1-1; D may be TRBD1 (5 bases). The V and J ends lost 3 bases and 0 bases respectively, with 20 bases between them. Germline values: CDR1 MGHDK, CDR2 SYGVNS. The CDR3 consists of 18 residues. In DNA, the CDR3 is TGTGCCAGCAGTGACCCAGACTGGCCGGGGGTCATGAACACTGAAGCTTTCTTT. As protein: CASSDPDWPGVMNTEAFF.

This clone showed up just a few times. This chain links TRBV14 with TRBJ2-2; TRBD1 might be the D (5 bases). The CDR3 covers 15 residues. Trimming shortened V by 4 bases and J by 0 bases, and 9 bases separated the two germline ends. Germline V gives CDR1 SGHDN, CDR2 FVKESK. CDR3 DNA: TGTGCCAGCAGCCGGGGCTGGCCGAACACCGGGGAGCTGTTTTTT. Its protein is CASSRGWPNTGELFF. The full variable domain, in which reference TRBV14 and TRBJ2-2 provide the parts outside the CDR3, is EAGVTQFPSHSVIEKGQTVTLRCDPISGHDNLYWYRRVMGKEIKFLLHFVKESKQDESGMPNNRFLAERTGGTYSTLKVQPAELEDSGVYFCASSRGWPNTGELFFGEGSRLTVL.

This clone was counted only a few times. This chain links TRBV7-2 with TRBJ2-1; 11 nucleotides match TRBD2. Germline lookup yields CDR1 SGHTA and CDR2 FQGNSA. The CDR3 runs 18 residues. J gave up 4 bases and V 3 bases, and 11 bases lay outside the gene matches. The DNA for the CDR3 is TGTGCCAGCAGCTTGGGACTAGCGGAAGGGCCCTTTTACAATGAGCAGTTCTTC. It specifies CASSLGLAEGPFYNEQFF. The complete variable domain, with remaining parts taken from reference TRBV7-2 and TRBJ2-1, reads GAGVSQSPSNKVTEKGKDVELRCDPISGHTALYWYRQSLGQGLEFLIYFQGNSAPDKSGLPSDRFSAERTGGSVSTLTIQRTQQEDSAVYLCASSLGLAEGPFYNEQFFGPGTRLTVL.

This clone appeared a few times. This chain connects TRBV2 to TRBJ2-2, with D maybe TRBD2 (6 bases). The CDR3 is made up of 13 amino acids. The V end was cut by 6 bases, the J end by 7 bases, with 12 bases between. From germline, CDR1 is SNHLY and CDR2 FYNNEI. CDR3 sequence reads: CASRREPDGELFF. CDR3 in DNA: TGTGCCAGCAGACGGGAGCCCGACGGGGAGCTGTTTTTT.

This clone was observed a handful of times. The chain is built from TRBV4-2 and TRBJ2-7; D is perhaps TRBD2 (5 bases). With 3 bases removed from V and 0 bases from J, the gap between germline ends came to 9 bases. The CDR3 spans 14 residues. Germline CDR1 reads LGHNA; CDR2 reads YNFKEQ. CDR3 in amino acids: CASSHGLNSYEQYF. DNA of the CDR3: TGTGCCAGCAGCCATGGACTCAACTCCTACGAGCAGTACTTC.

This clone showed up just a few times. The V call is TRBV27, the J call TRBJ2-1; D might be TRBD1 (6 bases). CDR3 length: 11 residues. V was clipped by 8 bases and J by 11 bases, with 13 bases between them. Germline V gene data show CDR1 as MNHEY and CDR2 as SMNVEV (reference sequence). DNA for the CDR3: TGTGCCAGCTTTACCGGGACAAAGCAGTTCTTC. Translation gives CASFTGTKQFF.

V and J are TRBV5-4 and TRBJ2-5, with a possible D match to TRBD2 (5 bases). V dropped 5 bases and J dropped 2 bases, with 13 bases sitting between them. Germline assignment: CDR1 SGHNT and CDR2 YYREEE (reference sequence). This CDR3 region has 14 residues. This CDR3 reads CASSVESGQETQYF. In DNA form, the CDR3 reads TGTGCCAGCAGTGTGGAGTCGGGACAAGAGACCCAGTACTTC.

This clone was counted between two and nine times. The V gene is TRBV4-2, the J gene TRBJ2-7; TRBD1 agrees at 9 bases. The V segment lost 1 base and the J segment 1 base; nucleotides outside the gene matches: 5. Germline V lookup: CDR1 LGHNA, CDR2 YNFKEQ. This CDR3 spans 16 amino acids. This CDR3 is CASSQATGQGSYEQYF. In nucleotides, the CDR3 is TGTGCCAGCAGCCAAGCTACCGGACAGGGGTCCTACGAGCAGTACTTC.

This clone was counted between two and nine times. The chain is built from TRBV20-1 and TRBJ1-2; tentative D call: TRBD1 (5 bases). This CDR3 is 11 amino acids long. In germline, CDR1 is DFQATT, CDR2 SNEGSKA (reference sequence). CDR3 in amino acids: CGSGPGYGYTF. In DNA, the CDR3 is TGCGGCTCTGGGCCAGGGTATGGCTACACCTTC.

This clone was seen repeatedly, ten times or more. The rearrangement uses TRBV29-1 and TRBJ2-7, with D possibly matching TRBD1 (7 bases). CDR3 length equals 13 residues. Germline values: CDR1 SQVTM, CDR2 ANQGSEA. Trimming took 2 bases from V and 3 from J, leaving 11 bases between them. The CDR3 is CSVERQGGYEQYF. The CDR3 DNA reads as TGCAGCGTTGAAAGGCAGGGGGGCTACGAGCAGTACTTC.

This clone showed up just a few times. CDR3 loop: CASSLAGRGQGQPQHF. CDR3 sequence (DNA): TGTGCCAGCAGTTTGGCAGGCAGGGGGCAGGGGCAGCCCCAGCATTTT. This sequence joins TRBV28 and TRBJ1-5; 8 bases agree with TRBD1. The CDR3 is 16 amino acids. Unmatched junction bases numbered 11, after V lost 3 bases and J lost 7 bases. The germline V gene encodes CDR1 MDHEN and CDR2 SYDVKM.

This clone was seen a few times. The rearrangement links TRBV6-5 to TRBJ1-5; TRBD1 might be the D (5 bases). In germline, CDR1 is MNHEY, CDR2 SVGAGI. The CDR3 has 15 residues. Deletions cut 0 bases from V and 7 bases from J, with 13 bases between. The CDR3 spells CASSYSRRGGQPQHF. Written as DNA, the CDR3 is TGTGCCAGCAGTTACTCGAGGAGGGGTGGGCAGCCCCAGCATTTT.

CDR3 DNA: TGCAGCGTTGAAGATCAGACAGGGAGATATGGCTACACCTTC. Translating gives CSVEDQTGRYGYTF. This chain links TRBV29-1 with TRBJ1-2; TRBD1 matches 7 bases. V shed 0 bases and J 5 bases; nucleotides not matched to a gene: 6. The CDR3 runs to 14 residues. Germline CDR1 and CDR2: SQVTM and ANQGSEA.